These T cell receptor beta chains were read from a single sample in a study of T-cell reconstitution after alpha-beta-depleted transplantation in children. TCRdb recomputed calls from the PCR reads with MiXCR, one row per CDR3 protein. The profile shows 450,000 to 700,000 distinct CDR3 sequences, over 20% of them singletons. The sample consisted of PBMCs, taken before TCRalphabeta/CD19-depleted stem cell transplant. The receptors were sampled from a boy in the first two years of life with Wiskott-Aldrich syndrome, due to receive a stem cell transplant. Both conserved end residues are part of each CDR3. The D gene is left open where the match is weak. Clone size, where shown, is once, few, many, or a class for clones that have expanded.

length | J | V | size | D | DNA | CDR3
14 | TRBJ1-1 | TRBV6-1 | - | - | TGTGCCAGCAGACTACCGGGACAGAACACTGAAGCTTTCTTT | CASRLPGQNTEAFF
15 | TRBJ2-3 | TRBV20-1 | few | TRBD2 | TGCAGTGCTAGTGGGCTAGCGGGAGGAGCAGATACGCAGTATTTT | CSASGLAGGADTQYF
15 | TRBJ1-2 | TRBV9 | few | - | TGTGCCAGCAGCCCTCGGAGCGGCTTAAACTATGGCTACACCTTC | CASSPRSGLNYGYTF
17 | TRBJ2-2 | TRBV5-1 | - | TRBD2 | TGCGCCAGCAGCTTGGCTAGCGGGTATGCGAACACCGGGGAGCTGTTTTTT | CASSLASGYANTGELFF
15 | TRBJ1-1 | TRBV5-1 | - | TRBD1 | TGCGCCAGCAGCTTCCGACAGGGATTGGGCACTGAAGCTTTCTTT | CASSFRQGLGTEAFF
16 | TRBJ2-1 | TRBV7-2 | few | TRBD2 | TGTGCCAGCAGCCCCCATAGCGGGGATGGGGGGCGTGAGCAGTTCTTC | CASSPHSGDGGREQFF
16 | TRBJ2-6 | TRBV5-1 | - | - | TGCGCCAGCAGCTTGGCTCTGGGATCTGGGGCCAACGTCCTGACTTTC | CASSLALGSGANVLTF
15 | TRBJ1-1 | TRBV4-2 | - | TRBD1 | TGTGCCAGCAGCGGCCGACAGGGTTGGGACACTGAAGCTTTCTTT | CASSGRQGWDTEAFF
15 | TRBJ2-3 | TRBV7-3 | few | TRBD1 | TGTGCCAGCAGCTCCAGGGGGCGGCAGAAGGATACGCAGTATTTT | CASSSRGRQKDTQYF
14 | TRBJ2-2 | TRBV19 | - | TRBD1 | TGTGCCAGTATCTCCAGGGGGCTTGTCGGGGAGCTGTTTTTT | CASISRGLVGELFF
13 | TRBJ2-1 | TRBV6-1 | - | - | TGTGCCAGCAGAAGGGACGCCTACAATGAGCAGTTCTTC | CASRRDAYNEQFF
13 | TRBJ1-5 | TRBV10-3 | - | - | TGTGCCATCAGTGAGTCGTTAGGTCAGCCCCAGCATTTT | CAISESLGQPQHF
14 | TRBJ1-1 | TRBV5-1 | - | - | TGCGCCAGCAGCTTGGTCGGATTAGAAACTGAAGCTTTCTTT | CASSLVGLETEAFF
14 | TRBJ2-3 | TRBV24-1 | few | - | TGTGCCACCAGTCTGGGCCCCGGCACAGATACGCAGTATTTT | CATSLGPGTDTQYF
19 | TRBJ1-1 | TRBV5-1 | - | - | TGCGCCAGCAGCTCATATTCGGGGTGGGGGAGCGGTTTGAACACTGAAGCTTTCTTT | CASSSYSGWGSGLNTEAFF
13 | TRBJ1-5 | TRBV20-1 | - | TRBD1 | TGCAGTGCTAGGAGACAGGGGTATCAGCCCCAGCATTTT | CSARRQGYQPQHF
15 | TRBJ2-3 | TRBV20-1 | few | - | TGCAGTGCTACCCGGTTCTCGGGGTCGGCAGATACGCAGTATTTT | CSATRFSGSADTQYF
11 | TRBJ2-7 | TRBV20-1 | - | - | TGCAGTGTCCCACTAGCCTACGAGCAGTACTTC | CSVPLAYEQYF
17 | TRBJ1-5 | TRBV29-1 | few | - | TGCAGCGTTGAAGGGCTTCGGGGGGCTTGTAGCAATCAGCCCCAGCATTTT | CSVEGLRGACSNQPQHF
14 | TRBJ2-7 | TRBV12-3/TRBV12-4 | - | TRBD1 | TGTGCCAGCAGTGTGACAGGGCAATCCTACGAGCAGTACTTC | CASSVTGQSYEQYF
17 | TRBJ2-2 | TRBV18 | few | TRBD2 | TGTGCCAGCTCACAGACCTTAGCGGGAACGAACACCGGGGAGCTGTTTTTT | CASSQTLAGTNTGELFF
15 | TRBJ2-1 | TRBV6-1 | - | TRBD2 | TGTGCCAGCAGAGACCTAGCGGGAAAGAGGAATGAGCAGTTCTTC | CASRDLAGKRNEQFF
16 | TRBJ2-1 | TRBV7-9 | - | TRBD2 | TGTGCCAGCAGCATTGGAGCGGGAGGTGGGGACAATGAGCAGTTCTTC | CASSIGAGGGDNEQFF
15 | TRBJ2-1 | TRBV3-1 | few | - | TGTGCCAGCAGCCAAGAGTCTAGCTCCTACAATGAGCAGTTCTTC | CASSQESSSYNEQFF
15 | TRBJ2-3 | TRBV12-3/TRBV12-4 | many | TRBD2 | TGCGCCAGCAGCTTGGGACTAGGGGGCACAGATACGCAGTATTTT | CASSLGLGGTDTQYF
18 | TRBJ2-1 | TRBV11-2 | - | - | TGTGCCAGCAGCTTACGACTTGGCGGCAGGGTAGCCTACAATGAGCAGTTCTTC | CASSLRLGGRVAYNEQFF
15 | TRBJ2-2 | TRBV5-5 | few | - | TGTGCCAGCAGCTTGGCGGCCTGGATAGCCGGGGAGCTGTTTTTT | CASSLAAWIAGELFF
13 | TRBJ1-3 | TRBV29-1 | few | - | TGCAGCGCCAGCCCCCACTCTGGAAACACCATATATTTT | CSASPHSGNTIYF
15 | TRBJ1-2 | TRBV7-9 | - | TRBD1 | TGTGCCAGCAGCCAAGGACAGGGGACGGGCTATGGCTACACCTTC | CASSQGQGTGYGYTF
16 | TRBJ2-1 | TRBV5-1 | many | TRBD2 | TGTGCCAGCAGTTTCCTAGCGGGAGGCTCCTACAATGAGCAGTTCTTC | CASSFLAGGSYNEQFF
17 | TRBJ2-3 | TRBV5-1 | few | - | TGCGCCAGCAGCGGACCCCTATGGCGGAGCAGAACAGATACGCAGTATTTT | CASSGPLWRSRTDTQYF
14 | TRBJ1-2 | TRBV10-2 | few | - | TGCGCCAGCAGCGAAGGCCTAGGGCAGGGCGCCTACACCTTC | CASSEGLGQGAYTF
11 | TRBJ2-1 | TRBV20-1 | - | - | TGCAGTGCTAGCGGGTCGAATGAGCAGTTCTTC | CSASGSNEQFF
14 | TRBJ2-7 | TRBV5-1 | - | - | TGCGCCAGCAGCTTGACGCAAACCCACTACGAGCAGTACTTC | CASSLTQTHYEQYF
14 | TRBJ1-2 | TRBV5-1 | - | - | TGCGCCAGCAGCTTGGCCTCGGGGCGGTATGGCTACACCTTC | CASSLASGRYGYTF
16 | TRBJ2-7 | TRBV5-1 | - | TRBD1 | TGCGCCAGCAGCCCGGGGACAGTAAGCTTATTCTACGAGCAGTACTTC | CASSPGTVSLFYEQYF
16 | TRBJ2-1 | TRBV9 | few | TRBD2 | TGTGCCAGCAGCCCCCGACTAGCGGGGGGGACGGGTGAGCAGTTCTTC | CASSPRLAGGTGEQFF
13 | TRBJ1-1 | TRBV3-1 | - | - | TGTGCCAGCAGCCGGGACGTGACTGGTGAAGCTTTCTTT | CASSRDVTGEAFF
14 | TRBJ1-1 | TRBV12-3/TRBV12-4 | - | - | TGTGCCAGCAGTCTCAGACACCTGGGGACTGAAGCTTTCTTT | CASSLRHLGTEAFF
14 | TRBJ2-2 | TRBV29-1 | once | - | TGCAGCGCCCGAGGGCGGACCCACACCGGGGAGCTGTTTTTT | CSARGRTHTGELFF
16 | TRBJ2-3 | TRBV7-9 | - | TRBD2 | TGTGCCAGCAGCCCGGGGACTAGCGGGCGTCTATATACGCAGTATTTT | CASSPGTSGRLYTQYF
15 | TRBJ1-5 | TRBV20-1 | few | TRBD1 | TGCAGTGCTGCCCGGGACAGGGGGCGAAATCAGCCCCAGCATTTT | CSAARDRGRNQPQHF
13 | TRBJ1-1 | TRBV6-1 | few | - | TGTGCCAGCAGTCCGCTGAATGGCAGGGGAGCTTTCTTT | CASSPLNGRGAFF
18 | TRBJ2-3 | TRBV27 | few | TRBD2 | TGTGCCAGCAGCACTGGGACTAGCGGGAGACGGGGCACAGATACGCAGTATTTT | CASSTGTSGRRGTDTQYF
14 | TRBJ2-7 | TRBV7-9 | - | - | TGTGCCAGCAGCTTACGGGAGAGGTACCACGAGCAGTACTTC | CASSLRERYHEQYF
12 | TRBJ1-2 | TRBV20-1 | - | TRBD1 | TGCAGTGCTAGTCGGACAGGGTCGGGCTACACCTTC | CSASRTGSGYTF
14 | TRBJ2-1 | TRBV7-9 | few | TRBD1 | TGTGCCAGCAGCCGGAGGACAGGGCAAGGTGAGCAGTTCTTC | CASSRRTGQGEQFF
15 | TRBJ2-5 | TRBV3-1 | - | TRBD2 | TGTGCCAGCAGCCATAGCGGGAGGGATCAAGAGACCCAGTACTTC | CASSHSGRDQETQYF
15 | TRBJ2-1 | TRBV5-1 | - | - | TGCGCCAGCAGCTTGGTCGGCGGGACCATTAATGAGCAGTTCTTC | CASSLVGGTINEQFF